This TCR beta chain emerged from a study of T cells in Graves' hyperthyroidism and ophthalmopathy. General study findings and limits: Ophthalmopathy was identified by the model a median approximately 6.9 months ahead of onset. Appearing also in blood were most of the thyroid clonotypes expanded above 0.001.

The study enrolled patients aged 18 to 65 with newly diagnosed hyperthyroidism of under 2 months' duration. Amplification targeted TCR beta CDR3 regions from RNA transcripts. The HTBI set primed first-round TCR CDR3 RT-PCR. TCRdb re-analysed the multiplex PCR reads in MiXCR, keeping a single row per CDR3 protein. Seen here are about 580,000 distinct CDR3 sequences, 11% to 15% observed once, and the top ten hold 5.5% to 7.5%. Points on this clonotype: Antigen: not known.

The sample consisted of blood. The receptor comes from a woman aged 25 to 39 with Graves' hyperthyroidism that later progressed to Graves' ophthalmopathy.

In DNA, the CDR3 is TGTGCCAGCAGTTTTCAGGGCAGCCCTGAAGCTTTCTTT. It is translated as CASSFQGSPEAFF. V gene TRBV12-3 or TRBV12-4 combines with J gene TRBJ1-1; D may be TRBD1 (5 bases). With 3 bases removed from V and 6 bases from J, the gap between germline ends came to 11 bases. The CDR3 length is 13 residues.